This T cell receptor (beta chain) appears in the sequencing data of a study of molecular identifiers for immune sequencing clone quantification. Germline lookup yields CDR1 SEHNR and CDR2 FQNEAQ (reference sequence). Trimming took 5 bases from V and 0 from J, leaving 14 bases between them. The CDR3 has 15 amino acids. TCRdb fed the PCR reads into MiXCR, producing one record per CDR3 protein. Of about 640,000 distinct CDR3 sequences listed, about 20% are singletons. This clonotype came up many times. This chain joins TRBV7-9 and TRBJ2-7; D may be TRBD2 (6 bases). Sequencing input: naive CD8+ T cells from blood, with Jurkat cell RNA spiked in. Subset here: FACS-sorted CD8+CD4-CCR7+CD45RA+ naive T cells. The receptor's source is a human donor in good health. Some libraries in this study had Jurkat cell RNA spiked in. CDR3 coding DNA: TGTGCCAGCAGCCCCGGGACTTTCTCCTCCTACGAGCAGTACTTC. It specifies CASSPGTFSSYEQYF.